Listed below are T cell receptor beta chains from one sample, sequenced in a study of cytomegalovirus exposure and HLA in healthy donors. Only in-frame clones appear in the TCRdb table, and some are missing; sequencing was by immunoSEQ multiplex PCR. The table has 150,000 or so clones, around nine tenths seen once. Sequenced input: PBMCs. Receptors were obtained from a woman between 25 and 40 years old in good health and CMV-seronegative. CDR3s include the opening cysteine and the closing phenylalanine or tryptophan. The order of the fields is V gene, J gene, clone size, CDR3 length, D gene, CDR3 protein, CDR3 DNA. A D gene is named only where the DNA matches it firmly. Size is stated for part of the rows, as once, few or many counts, or as a class when the clone is expanded.

v_call: TRBV6-5; j_call: TRBJ1-6; clone_size: .; cdr3_length: 16; d_call: TRBD1; cdr3_aa: CASSYGTGTYNSPLHF; cdr3_nt: TGTGCCAGCAGTTACGGGACAGGGACCTATAATTCACCCCTCCACTTT
v_call: TRBV5-3; j_call: TRBJ2-3; clone_size: .; cdr3_length: 16; d_call: TRBD2; cdr3_aa: CARSLAKASGADTQYF; cdr3_nt: TGTGCCAGAAGCTTGGCCAAGGCTAGCGGGGCGGATACGCAGTATTTT
v_call: TRBV9; j_call: TRBJ2-5; clone_size: .; cdr3_length: 14; d_call: .; cdr3_aa: CASSVGRNRETQYF; cdr3_nt: TGTGCCAGCAGCGTCGGAAGGAACAGGGAGACCCAGTACTTC
v_call: TRBV4-2; j_call: TRBJ1-1; clone_size: .; cdr3_length: 16; d_call: .; cdr3_aa: CASSQGPQGFDTEAFF; cdr3_nt: TGTGCCAGCAGCCAAGGTCCACAGGGTTTTGACACTGAAGCTTTCTTT
v_call: TRBV11-2; j_call: TRBJ2-7; clone_size: once; cdr3_length: 14; d_call: .; cdr3_aa: CASSLISDGGEQYF; cdr3_nt: TGTGCCAGCAGCTTGATATCGGACGGAGGCGAGCAGTACTTC
v_call: TRBV30; j_call: TRBJ1-5; clone_size: few; cdr3_length: 14; d_call: TRBD1; cdr3_aa: CAWSVGQGGQPQHF; cdr3_nt: TGTGCCTGGAGTGTGGGACAGGGTGGACAGCCCCAGCATTTT
v_call: TRBV27; j_call: TRBJ1-3; clone_size: .; cdr3_length: 13; d_call: .; cdr3_aa: CASAQGAGNTIYF; cdr3_nt: TGTGCCAGCGCGCAAGGGGCTGGAAACACCATATATTTT
v_call: TRBV5-4; j_call: TRBJ1-5; clone_size: .; cdr3_length: 15; d_call: TRBD1; cdr3_aa: CASSAGTGFNQPQHF; cdr3_nt: TGTGCCAGCAGCGCCGGGACAGGGTTCAATCAGCCCCAGCATTTT
v_call: TRBV4-1; j_call: TRBJ2-5; clone_size: .; cdr3_length: 16; d_call: TRBD2; cdr3_aa: CASSQGTSGYQETQYF; cdr3_nt: TGCGCCAGCAGCCAAGGGACTAGCGGATACCAAGAGACCCAGTACTTC
v_call: TRBV30; j_call: TRBJ1-1; clone_size: .; cdr3_length: 12; d_call: TRBD1; cdr3_aa: CACRQGYSEAFF; cdr3_nt: TGTGCCTGTCGACAGGGTTACAGTGAAGCTTTCTTT
v_call: TRBV7-8; j_call: TRBJ1-1; clone_size: .; cdr3_length: 13; d_call: .; cdr3_aa: CASSPVGGQEAFF; cdr3_nt: TGTGCCAGCAGCCCGGTTGGAGGCCAAGAAGCTTTCTTT
v_call: TRBV5-1; j_call: TRBJ1-1; clone_size: .; cdr3_length: 15; d_call: .; cdr3_aa: CASSAYWDKNTEAFF; cdr3_nt: TGCGCCAGCAGCGCGTACTGGGACAAAAACACTGAAGCTTTCTTT
v_call: TRBV6-1; j_call: TRBJ2-2; clone_size: .; cdr3_length: 15; d_call: .; cdr3_aa: CASSDGQTNTGELFF; cdr3_nt: TGTGCCAGCAGTGACGGACAGACGAACACCGGGGAGCTGTTTTTT
v_call: TRBV7-6; j_call: TRBJ2-5; clone_size: .; cdr3_length: 14; d_call: .; cdr3_aa: CASSLDKLGETQYF; cdr3_nt: TGTGCCAGCAGCTTAGACAAGCTCGGGGAGACCCAGTACTTC
v_call: TRBV7-2; j_call: TRBJ2-3; clone_size: .; cdr3_length: 16; d_call: .; cdr3_aa: CASSLVGGGSSDTQYF; cdr3_nt: TGTGCCAGCAGCTTAGTGGGCGGGGGCTCCTCAGATACGCAGTATTTT
v_call: TRBV18; j_call: TRBJ1-2; clone_size: .; cdr3_length: 13; d_call: TRBD1; cdr3_aa: CASSPGQNYGYTF; cdr3_nt: TGTGCCAGCTCACCGGGACAGAACTATGGCTACACCTTC
v_call: TRBV7-2; j_call: TRBJ1-4; clone_size: .; cdr3_length: 15; d_call: TRBD1; cdr3_aa: CASSLAPGQDEKLFF; cdr3_nt: TGTGCCAGCAGCTTAGCGCCGGGACAGGATGAAAAACTGTTTTTT
v_call: TRBV5-1; j_call: TRBJ2-5; clone_size: .; cdr3_length: 15; d_call: TRBD2; cdr3_aa: CASSQRGGHQETQYF; cdr3_nt: TGCGCCAGCAGCCAGCGGGGAGGGCACCAAGAGACCCAGTACTTC
v_call: TRBV9; j_call: TRBJ1-3; clone_size: .; cdr3_length: 17; d_call: .; cdr3_aa: CASSADLGQSSGNTIYF; cdr3_nt: TGTGCCAGCAGCGCGGATCTTGGACAGTCCTCTGGAAACACCATATATTTT
v_call: TRBV11-2; j_call: TRBJ2-7; clone_size: .; cdr3_length: 15; d_call: TRBD2; cdr3_aa: CASSFQRGPSYEQYF; cdr3_nt: TGTGCCAGCAGCTTCCAGCGGGGCCCCTCCTACGAGCAGTACTTC
v_call: TRBV4-2; j_call: TRBJ2-4; clone_size: once; cdr3_length: 15; d_call: TRBD2; cdr3_aa: CASSQSGTSGNIQYF; cdr3_nt: TGTGCCAGCAGCCAGTCCGGGACTAGCGGTAACATTCAGTACTTC
v_call: TRBV18; j_call: TRBJ1-4; clone_size: once; cdr3_length: 17; d_call: .; cdr3_aa: CASSPSVVYVGAEKLFF; cdr3_nt: TGTGCCAGCTCACCAAGCGTTGTATACGTGGGAGCTGAAAAACTGTTTTTT
v_call: TRBV25-1; j_call: TRBJ2-1; clone_size: .; cdr3_length: 14; d_call: .; cdr3_aa: CASSEFGRSNEQFF; cdr3_nt: TGTGCCAGCAGTGAATTCGGCAGGTCCAATGAGCAGTTCTTC
v_call: TRBV18; j_call: TRBJ2-7; clone_size: .; cdr3_length: 13; d_call: TRBD1; cdr3_aa: CASSPGTAYEQYF; cdr3_nt: TGTGCCAGCTCACCTGGGACAGCTTACGAGCAGTACTTC
v_call: TRBV7-2; j_call: TRBJ2-5; clone_size: .; cdr3_length: 17; d_call: TRBD2; cdr3_aa: CASSGRLAGGREKTQYF; cdr3_nt: TGTGCCAGCAGCGGGAGACTAGCGGGGGGCAGGGAGAAGACCCAGTACTTC
v_call: TRBV19; j_call: TRBJ1-2; clone_size: .; cdr3_length: 15; d_call: TRBD1; cdr3_aa: CASSSPGTGNYGYTF; cdr3_nt: TGTGCCAGTAGTTCCCCCGGGACAGGGAACTATGGCTACACCTTC
v_call: TRBV29-1; j_call: TRBJ2-7; clone_size: .; cdr3_length: 13; d_call: .; cdr3_aa: CSVVTGNSYEQYF; cdr3_nt: TGCAGCGTTGTGACAGGAAACTCCTACGAGCAGTACTTC
v_call: TRBV27; j_call: TRBJ1-2; clone_size: .; cdr3_length: 12; d_call: .; cdr3_aa: CASSTGKGGYTF; cdr3_nt: TGTGCCAGCTCTACGGGGAAGGGTGGCTACACCTTC
v_call: TRBV7-6; j_call: TRBJ1-3; clone_size: .; cdr3_length: 17; d_call: .; cdr3_aa: CASSLVRGSMGGNTIYF; cdr3_nt: TGTGCCAGCAGCTTAGTACGGGGGAGCATGGGAGGAAACACCATATATTTT
v_call: TRBV11-2; j_call: TRBJ1-3; clone_size: .; cdr3_length: 16; d_call: TRBD1; cdr3_aa: CASSLVGRTGSNTIYF; cdr3_nt: TGTGCCAGCAGCTTAGTAGGCAGGACAGGGAGCAACACCATATATTTT
v_call: TRBV7-8; j_call: TRBJ2-7; clone_size: once; cdr3_length: 15; d_call: .; cdr3_aa: CASSATQTGLEEQYF; cdr3_nt: TGTGCCAGCAGCGCAACACAAACAGGGTTAGAAGAGCAGTACTTC
v_call: TRBV18; j_call: TRBJ2-6; clone_size: .; cdr3_length: 15; d_call: .; cdr3_aa: CASSPRQAGANVLTF; cdr3_nt: TGTGCCAGCTCACCACGGCAGGCTGGGGCCAACGTCCTGACTTTC
v_call: TRBV2; j_call: TRBJ2-4; clone_size: .; cdr3_length: 13; d_call: TRBD1; cdr3_aa: CASEGTGYNIQYF; cdr3_nt: TGTGCCAGCGAGGGGACAGGGTATAACATTCAGTACTTC
v_call: TRBV5-1; j_call: TRBJ2-2; clone_size: .; cdr3_length: 16; d_call: .; cdr3_aa: CASSLPLAGGTGELFF; cdr3_nt: TGCGCCAGCAGCTTGCCGTTGGCCGGAGGCACCGGGGAGCTGTTTTTT
v_call: TRBV5-6; j_call: TRBJ2-5; clone_size: .; cdr3_length: 16; d_call: TRBD2; cdr3_aa: CASDRLGTSRQETQYF; cdr3_nt: TGTGCCAGCGACCGGCTCGGGACTAGCCGACAAGAGACCCAGTACTTC
v_call: TRBV2; j_call: TRBJ2-5; clone_size: .; cdr3_length: 16; d_call: TRBD2; cdr3_aa: CASSDRAGGPLETQYF; cdr3_nt: TGTGCCAGCAGTGATCGGGCGGGGGGGCCGCTGGAGACCCAGTACTTC
v_call: TRBV10-1; j_call: TRBJ2-2; clone_size: .; cdr3_length: 16; d_call: TRBD2; cdr3_aa: CASSDFSGGNTGELFF; cdr3_nt: TGCGCCAGCAGTGATTTTAGCGGGGGGAACACCGGGGAGCTGTTTTTT
v_call: TRBV19; j_call: TRBJ2-7; clone_size: .; cdr3_length: 15; d_call: TRBD1; cdr3_aa: CASSIDGQGTYEQYF; cdr3_nt: TGTGCCAGTAGTATAGACGGACAGGGAACCTACGAGCAGTACTTC
v_call: TRBV19; j_call: TRBJ1-5; clone_size: .; cdr3_length: 14; d_call: TRBD1; cdr3_aa: CASSGQGVYQPQHF; cdr3_nt: TGTGCCAGTAGCGGACAGGGGGTTTATCAGCCCCAGCATTTT
v_call: TRBV21-1; j_call: TRBJ2-2; clone_size: .; cdr3_length: 17; d_call: .; cdr3_aa: CASSKERAPLNRGELFF; cdr3_nt: TGTGCCAGCAGCAAAGAGAGAGCGCCCCTGAACCGCGGGGAGCTGTTTTTT
v_call: TRBV15; j_call: TRBJ1-1; clone_size: .; cdr3_length: 14; d_call: .; cdr3_aa: CATSREVRNTEAFF; cdr3_nt: TGTGCCACCAGCAGAGAAGTTAGGAACACTGAAGCTTTCTTT
v_call: TRBV30; j_call: TRBJ2-7; clone_size: .; cdr3_length: 16; d_call: TRBD1; cdr3_aa: CAWTRNPTGGRYEQYF; cdr3_nt: TGTGCCTGGACCCGAAACCCCACAGGGGGCAGGTACGAGCAGTACTTC
v_call: TRBV6-6; j_call: TRBJ2-1; clone_size: .; cdr3_length: 14; d_call: .; cdr3_aa: CASSYSSPGLEQFF; cdr3_nt: TGTGCCAGCAGTTACTCGTCCCCAGGGCTGGAGCAGTTCTTC
v_call: TRBV29-1; j_call: TRBJ1-5; clone_size: .; cdr3_length: 13; d_call: TRBD1; cdr3_aa: CSVGAGGGQPQHF; cdr3_nt: TGCAGCGTTGGAGCAGGGGGCGGTCAGCCCCAGCATTTT
v_call: TRBV4-2; j_call: TRBJ1-6; clone_size: .; cdr3_length: 19; d_call: .; cdr3_aa: CASSQDHPGLLIENSPLHF; cdr3_nt: TGTGCCAGCAGCCAAGATCACCCTGGACTCCTTATAGAAAATTCACCCCTCCACTTT
v_call: TRBV19; j_call: TRBJ1-1; clone_size: .; cdr3_length: 16; d_call: .; cdr3_aa: CASSIDRTVLNTEAFF; cdr3_nt: TGTGCCAGTAGTATAGACCGGACAGTTCTGAACACTGAAGCTTTCTTT
v_call: TRBV2; j_call: TRBJ1-2; clone_size: .; cdr3_length: 12; d_call: .; cdr3_aa: CASRESLYGYTF; cdr3_nt: TGTGCCAGCAGGGAAAGCCTTTATGGCTACACCTTC